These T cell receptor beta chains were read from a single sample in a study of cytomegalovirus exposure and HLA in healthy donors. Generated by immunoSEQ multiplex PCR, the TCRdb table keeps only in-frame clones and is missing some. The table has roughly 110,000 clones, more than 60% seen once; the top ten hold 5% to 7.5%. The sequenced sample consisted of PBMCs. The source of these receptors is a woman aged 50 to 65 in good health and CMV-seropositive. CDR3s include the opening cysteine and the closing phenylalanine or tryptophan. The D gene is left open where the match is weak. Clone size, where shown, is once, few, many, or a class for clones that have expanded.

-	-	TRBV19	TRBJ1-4	CASGHGHNEKLFF	TGTGCCAGTGGGCACGGTCATAATGAAAAACTGTTTTTT
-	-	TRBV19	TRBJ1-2	CASSRHADYGYTF	TGTGCCAGTAGTAGGCACGCGGACTATGGCTACACCTTC
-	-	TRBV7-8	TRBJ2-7	CASSRGLDYEQYF	TGTGCCAGCAGCCGTGGCCTCGACTACGAGCAGTACTTC
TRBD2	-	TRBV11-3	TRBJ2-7	CASSSRGGPSYEQYF	TGTGCCAGCAGCTCCCGGGGGGGCCCCTCCTACGAGCAGTACTTC
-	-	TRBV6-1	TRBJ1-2	CASTWGDFGYTF	TGTGCCAGCACCTGGGGGGATTTTGGCTACACCTTC
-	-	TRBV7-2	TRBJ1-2	CASSFERRTAGDGYTF	TGTGCCAGCAGCTTCGAGCGTAGGACAGCCGGAGATGGCTACACCTTC
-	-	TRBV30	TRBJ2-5	CAWSAKETQYF	TGTGCCTGGAGTGCCAAAGAGACCCAGTACTTC
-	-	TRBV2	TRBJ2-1	CASSEESGNSYNEQFF	TGTGCCAGCAGTGAAGAGAGCGGAAATTCCTACAATGAGCAGTTCTTC
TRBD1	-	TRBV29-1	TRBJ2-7	CSVKMTGTGYYEQYF	TGCAGCGTTAAGATGACCGGGACAGGATACTACGAGCAGTACTTC
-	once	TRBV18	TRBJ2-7	CASSPNRGVTTYEQYF	TGTGCCAGCTCACCAAATCGCGGGGTTACCACCTACGAGCAGTACTTC
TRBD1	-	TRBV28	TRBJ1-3	CASSLIQGVGNTIYF	TGTGCCAGCAGTTTAATACAGGGGGTTGGAAACACCATATATTTT
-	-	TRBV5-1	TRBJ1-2	CASSLSGKGYYGYTF	TGCGCCAGCAGCCTCTCAGGGAAAGGGTACTATGGCTACACCTTC
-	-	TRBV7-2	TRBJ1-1	CASSLAGTSWNTEAFF	TGTGCCAGCAGCTTAGCCGGGACTTCGTGGAACACTGAAGCTTTCTTT
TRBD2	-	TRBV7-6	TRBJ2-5	CASSVKGGGVSETQYF	TGTGCCAGCAGCGTTAAGGGCGGGGGGGTATCAGAGACCCAGTACTTC
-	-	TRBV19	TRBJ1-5	CASSIAGERSNQPQHF	TGTGCCAGTAGTATAGCTGGGGAGAGGAGCAATCAGCCCCAGCATTTT
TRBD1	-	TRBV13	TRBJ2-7	CASSWGQGAPSYEQYF	TGTGCCAGCAGCTGGGGACAGGGGGCGCCCTCCTACGAGCAGTACTTC
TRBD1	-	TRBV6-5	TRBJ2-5	CASSYNRGLETQYF	TGTGCCAGCAGTTACAACAGGGGGCTTGAGACCCAGTACTTC
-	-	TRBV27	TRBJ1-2	CASSFLASGGYTF	TGTGCCAGCAGTTTCTTGGCCAGCGGGGGCTACACCTTC
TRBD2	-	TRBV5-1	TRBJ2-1	CASSPLAGGRNEQFF	TGCGCCAGCAGCCCTCTAGCGGGGGGGAGGAATGAGCAGTTCTTC
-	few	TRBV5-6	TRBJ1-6	CASTLRFSPLHF	TGTGCCAGCACCCTACGGTTTTCACCCCTCCACTTT
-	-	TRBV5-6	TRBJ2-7	CASSLARDEQYF	TGTGCCAGCAGCTTAGCGAGGGACGAGCAGTACTTC
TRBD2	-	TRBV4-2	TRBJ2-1	CASREGGTSSYNEQFF	TGTGCCAGCAGAGAGGGGGGGACTAGCTCCTACAATGAGCAGTTCTTC
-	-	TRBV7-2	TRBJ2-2	CASSLLPPRAANTGELFF	TGTGCCAGCAGCCTATTACCCCCCAGGGCAGCGAACACCGGGGAGCTGTTTTTT
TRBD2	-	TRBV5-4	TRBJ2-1	CASSSGLVVNEQFF	TGTGCCAGCAGCTCCGGACTAGTCGTAAATGAGCAGTTCTTC
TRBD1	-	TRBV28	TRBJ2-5	CASSTSPGQGRETQYF	TGTGCCAGCAGTACCTCGCCGGGACAGGGTAGGGAGACCCAGTACTTC
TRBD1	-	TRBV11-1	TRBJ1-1	CASSGQRGQMNTEAFF	TGTGCCAGCAGCGGGCAAAGGGGGCAAATGAACACTGAAGCTTTCTTT
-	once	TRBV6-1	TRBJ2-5	CASSEAAARRETQYF	TGTGCCAGCAGTGAGGCAGCGGCGCGGCGAGAGACCCAGTACTTC
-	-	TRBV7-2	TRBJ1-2	CASSGTGSSYGYTF	TGTGCCAGCAGCGGGACCGGGAGTAGCTATGGCTACACCTTC
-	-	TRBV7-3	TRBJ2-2	CASSPISGTNRTGELFF	TGTGCCAGCAGCCCAATATCCGGGACAAATAGGACCGGGGAGCTGTTTTTT
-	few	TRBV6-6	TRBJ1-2	CASSYSGAENYGYTF	TGTGCCAGCAGTTACTCGGGGGCGGAGAACTATGGCTACACCTTC
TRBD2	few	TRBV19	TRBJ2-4	CASSHGTRRAKNIQYF	TGTGCCAGTAGCCACGGGACTAGACGAGCCAAAAACATTCAGTACTTC
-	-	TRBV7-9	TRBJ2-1	CASSFTENNEQFF	TGTGCCAGCAGCTTCACAGAAAACAATGAGCAGTTCTTC
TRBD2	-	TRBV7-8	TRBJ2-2	CASSRALAGALNTGELFF	TGTGCCAGCAGCCGCGCTCTAGCGGGGGCCCTTAACACCGGGGAGCTGTTTTTT
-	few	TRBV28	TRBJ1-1	CASGEGALNTEAFF	TGTGCCTCGGGGGAGGGCGCCCTGAACACTGAAGCTTTCTTT
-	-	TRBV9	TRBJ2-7	CASSLRDLLPYEQYF	TGTGCCAGCAGCCTCCGGGACTTACTACCCTACGAGCAGTACTTC
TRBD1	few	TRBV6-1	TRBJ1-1	CASTRTGDTEAFF	TGTGCCAGCACCAGGACAGGGGACACTGAAGCTTTCTTT